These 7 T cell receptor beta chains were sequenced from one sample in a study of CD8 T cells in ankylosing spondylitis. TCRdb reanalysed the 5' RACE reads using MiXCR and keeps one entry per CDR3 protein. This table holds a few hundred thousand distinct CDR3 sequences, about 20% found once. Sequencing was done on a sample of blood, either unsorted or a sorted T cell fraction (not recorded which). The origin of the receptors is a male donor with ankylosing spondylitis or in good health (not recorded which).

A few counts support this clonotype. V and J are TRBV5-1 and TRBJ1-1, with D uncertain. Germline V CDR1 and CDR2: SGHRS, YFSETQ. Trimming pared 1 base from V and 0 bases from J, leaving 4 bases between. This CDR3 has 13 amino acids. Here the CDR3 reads CASSLFMNTEAFF. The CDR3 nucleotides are TGCGCCAGCAGCTTGTTTATGAACACTGAAGCTTTCTTT. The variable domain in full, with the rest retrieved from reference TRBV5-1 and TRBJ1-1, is KAGVTQTPRYLIKTRGQQVTLSCSPISGHRSVSWYQQTPGQGLQFLFEYFSETQRNKGNFPGRFSGRQFSNSRSEMNVSTLELGDSALYLCASSLFMNTEAFFGQGTRLTVV.

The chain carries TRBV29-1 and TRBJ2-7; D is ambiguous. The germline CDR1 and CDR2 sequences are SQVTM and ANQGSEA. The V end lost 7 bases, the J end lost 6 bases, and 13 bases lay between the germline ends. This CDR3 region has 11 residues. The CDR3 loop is CSAYRVGEQYF. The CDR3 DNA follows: TGCAGCGCCTATCGGGTCGGCGAGCAGTACTTC.

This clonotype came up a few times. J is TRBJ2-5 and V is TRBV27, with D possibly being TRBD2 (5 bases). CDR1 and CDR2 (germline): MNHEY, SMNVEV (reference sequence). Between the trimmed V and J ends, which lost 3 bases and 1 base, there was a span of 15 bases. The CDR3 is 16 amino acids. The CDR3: CASSFRPGSLQETQYF. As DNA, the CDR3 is TGTGCCAGCAGTTTTCGGCCGGGATCCCTCCAAGAGACCCAGTACTTC.

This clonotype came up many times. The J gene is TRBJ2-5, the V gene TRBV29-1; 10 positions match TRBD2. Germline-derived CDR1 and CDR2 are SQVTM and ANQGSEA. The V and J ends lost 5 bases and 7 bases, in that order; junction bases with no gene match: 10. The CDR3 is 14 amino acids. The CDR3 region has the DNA TGCAGCGTTCCAGCGGGAGGGCCCGGGGGGACCCAGTACTTC. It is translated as CSVPAGGPGGTQYF.

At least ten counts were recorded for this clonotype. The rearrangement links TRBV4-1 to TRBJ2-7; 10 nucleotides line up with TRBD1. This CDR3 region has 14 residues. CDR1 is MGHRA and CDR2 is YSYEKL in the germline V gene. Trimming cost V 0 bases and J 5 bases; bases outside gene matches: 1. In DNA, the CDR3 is TGCGCCAGCAGCCAAGAGACAGGGGGCAACGAGCAGTACTTC. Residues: CASSQETGGNEQYF.

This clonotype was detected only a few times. In DNA form, the CDR3 reads TGTGCCAGCAGCTTAGTAGCGGGGTCGGTGAATGAGCAGTTCTTC. Its protein product is CASSLVAGSVNEQFF. V gene TRBV7-2 combines with J gene TRBJ2-1; 8 bases line up with TRBD2. The germline V gene has CDR1 SGHTA and CDR2 FQGNSA. Unmatched junction bases numbered 6, after V lost 1 base and J lost 7 bases. This CDR3 has 15 amino acids.

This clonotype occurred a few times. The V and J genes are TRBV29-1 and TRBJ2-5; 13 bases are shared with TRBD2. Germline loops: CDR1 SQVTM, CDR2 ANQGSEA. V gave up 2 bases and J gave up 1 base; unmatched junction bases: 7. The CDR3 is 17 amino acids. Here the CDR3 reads CSVESGLAGVSQETQYF. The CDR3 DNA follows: TGCAGCGTTGAATCTGGACTAGCGGGAGTCTCCCAAGAGACCCAGTACTTC.